Listed below are T cell receptor beta chains from one sample, sequenced in a study of cytomegalovirus exposure and HLA in healthy donors. Profiling relied on immunoSEQ multiplex PCR, and the TCRdb table lists in-frame clones only, not all of them. The table records 300,000 or so clones, 80% to 90% of them present only once. The source material was PBMCs. The receptors derive from a woman in her thirties or forties in good health and CMV-seropositive. The conserved cysteine and the conserved F or W are not part of the CDR3 here.

v_gene	CDR3aa
TRBV6-1	ASSWEGVSNQPQH
TRBV4-3	ASSQEAGLAAGELF
TRBV5-6	ASSLAGSRGNTIY
TRBV28	ATTGAGAIKSYEQY
TRBV10-3	AIRPGDRENTEAF
TRBV5-1	ASSTQGRSANTGELF
TRBV28	ASGNPGLPKNTGELF
TRBV2	ASSGQNYGYT
TRBV9	ASSVFREAGELF
TRBV5-4	ASSASSYNEQF
TRBV6-1	APKGGVDTGELF
TRBV27	ASSSRAGPNQPQH
TRBV28	ASSLEGQGNQPQH
TRBV6-5	ASTNPGTSVNEQF
TRBV28	ASSLRDRVTGELF
TRBV9	ASSTTSGSGTDTQY
TRBV2	ASTEGVQYEQY
TRBV7-9	ASSTSGTGGPYGYT
TRBV28	ASSPYLGLAGVRDTQY
TRBV30	AWSLAGGTSYEQY
TRBV4-3	ASSQEGAVSATDTQY
TRBV28	ASSFLDWGGSDTDTQY
TRBV30	AWSVTGQLNTEAF
TRBV28	ASRSTGDWTEAF